This TCR beta chain was retrieved from a study of T-cell memory formation after mild COVID-19. This clonotype was seen a few times. No antigen is known for it. With constant-segment primers, 5'RACE yielded cDNA libraries of TCR alpha and TCR beta that carried sample barcodes and UMIs. From the 5' RACE reads, TCRdb called clonotypes with MiXCR, one entry per CDR3 protein. Of about 390,000 distinct CDR3 sequences in the sample, 15% to 20% were seen once. The germline V gene has CDR1 SGHTA and CDR2 FQGNSA. The CDR3 has 16 amino acids. V trimming: 3 bases; J trimming: 0 bases; junction bases outside the gene matches: 4. Broader study findings: Day 37-peaking second-wave clones had unconfirmed SARS-CoV-2 specificity. Contracting clones localized mainly to CM and EM when CD4+ and mainly to EMRA when CD8+.

The sequence came from a man between 18 and 35 years old who had mild COVID-19 (a few samples of this study predate the infection). Cell type and time point are not known. Sequenced material: PBMCs or a T cell subset sorted from them (not recorded which). The rearrangement joins TRBV7-2 to TRBJ1-1; 10 bases are a match to TRBD1. CDR3 nucleotide sequence: TGTGCCAGCAGCTTCGCTGGGACAGGGGTGAACACTGAAGCTTTCTTT. Encoded protein: CASSFAGTGVNTEAFF.